The 8 T cell receptor beta chains reported below all come from one sample, sequenced in a study of T cells in Graves' hyperthyroidism and ophthalmopathy. Using RNA transcripts as the source, TCR beta CDR3 regions were amplified. TCR CDR3 underwent first-round RT-PCR with the HTBI primer set. TCRdb re-called the multiplex PCR reads through MiXCR, storing one row per CDR3 protein. The repertoire holds about 640,000 distinct CDR3 sequences, with about 15% as singletons. The sequenced sample was blood. These receptor sequences come from a woman aged 45-65 years with Graves' ophthalmopathy.

J is TRBJ1-1 and V is TRBV6-1; D is unclear. Germline loops: CDR1 MNHNS, CDR2 SASEGT. Trimming left V 11 bases short and J 1 base short, with 8 bases between. The CDR3 contains 11 residues. In DNA form, the CDR3 reads TGTGCCGCCCGGGGGAACACTGAAGCTTTCTTT. It encodes CAARGNTEAFF.

This clonotype was recorded at least ten times. The gene calls are TRBV4-3 and TRBJ1-1, with D uncertain. The CDR3 has 15 amino acids. Between the trimmed V and J ends, which lost 0 bases and 0 bases, there was a span of 8 bases. Germline V gene lookup returns CDR1 LGHNA and CDR2 YSLEER. Here the CDR3 DNA reads TGCGCCAGCAGCCAAGAAGTCAGTTTGAACACTGAAGCTTTCTTT. Its protein is CASSQEVSLNTEAFF.

This sequence joins TRBV20-1 and TRBJ1-4; tentative D call: TRBD1 (5 bases). This CDR3 has 13 amino acids. Germline lookup yields CDR1 DFQATT and CDR2 SNEGSKA (reference sequence). Trimming pared 3 bases from V and 3 bases from J, leaving 8 bases between. The CDR3 region is CSASRVANEKLFF. CDR3 sequence (DNA): TGCAGTGCTAGCAGGGTAGCTAATGAAAAACTGTTTTTT.

This chain connects TRBV19 to TRBJ2-3; no clear D gene. CDR1 and CDR2 from the germline V gene are LNHDA and SQIVND (reference sequence). The CDR3 runs 15 residues. V was cut by 5 bases and J by 2 bases, with 14 bases left in between. DNA for the CDR3: TGTGCCAGTAGTGGTTTTGGGCAGCCCACAGATACGCAGTATTTT. Translation: CASSGFGQPTDTQYF.

This clonotype was counted at least ten times. The V call is TRBV27, the J call TRBJ2-2, with D maybe TRBD2 (5 bases). V was pared by 2 bases and J by 7 bases, with 32 bases between. This CDR3 is built from 21 residues. CDR1 is MNHEY and CDR2 is SMNVEV in the germline V gene (reference sequence). The CDR3 reads CASSLRGSGSKAAPGVGELFF. The CDR3 DNA sequence: TGTGCCAGCAGTTTACGGGGAAGTGGTAGCAAAGCTGCCCCTGGGGTCGGGGAGCTGTTTTTT.

This clonotype has a count of ten or more. The chain combines TRBV7-8 with TRBJ2-1, with 9 bases lining up with TRBD1. The CDR3 is made up of 15 amino acids. Germline V gives CDR1 SGHVS, CDR2 FQNEAQ. The V segment lost 3 bases and the J segment 4 bases; nucleotides outside the gene matches: 4. This CDR3 reads CASSFDRGIYNEQFF. CDR3 nucleotide sequence: TGTGCCAGCAGCTTTGACAGGGGGATTTACAATGAGCAGTTCTTC.

The chain joins TRBV20-1 to TRBJ2-2; 11 positions agree with TRBD2. With V trimmed by 5 bases and J by 7 bases, 6 bases remained unmatched. CDR1 is DFQATT, CDR2 SNEGSKA, per germline (reference sequence). This CDR3 has 14 amino acids. The CDR3 nucleotides are TGCAGTGCTCCGACTAGCGGGAAGTTCGGGGAGCTGTTTTTT. This translates into CSAPTSGKFGELFF.

This clonotype has at least ten counts. V and J are TRBV10-3 and TRBJ2-7; D assignment may be TRBD1 or TRBD2 (6 bases each). This CDR3 comprises 13 residues. Germline V lookup: CDR1 ENHRY, CDR2 SYGVKD. V was clipped by 5 bases and J by 6 bases, with 14 bases between them. Here the CDR3 reads CAISSKGGGEQYF. The CDR3 DNA reads as TGTGCCATCAGTTCAAAAGGAGGGGGCGAGCAGTACTTC.